This is a list of T cell receptor beta chains from one sample in a study of blood T cell repertoires in COVID-19. TCRdb keeps only in-frame clones here, not all; method: immunoSEQ multiplex PCR. The table has hundreds of thousands of clones, more than 75% seen once. The specimen was peripheral blood. The receptors derive from a woman aged 25 to 39 who had recovered from COVID-19. Both conserved end residues are part of each CDR3. The order of the fields is V gene, clone size, D gene, CDR3 length, J gene, CDR3 protein, CDR3 DNA. The D gene is left open where the match is weak. Not all rows give a size; the values are once, few, many and, for expanded clones, a class.

v_gene: TRBV10-3; abundance: .; d_gene: TRBD1; len: 13; j_gene: TRBJ2-7; CDR3aa: CAIRTGTGSEQYF; CDR3nt: TGTGCCATCAGAACCGGGACAGGATCTGAGCAGTACTTC
v_gene: TRBV28; abundance: .; d_gene: .; len: 14; j_gene: TRBJ1-2; CDR3aa: CASSFWTTNYGYTF; CDR3nt: TGTGCCAGCAGTTTCTGGACAACGAACTATGGCTACACCTTC
v_gene: TRBV29-1; abundance: once; d_gene: TRBD2; len: 13; j_gene: TRBJ2-7; CDR3aa: CSVRTSGRYEQYF; CDR3nt: TGCAGCGTGCGGACTAGCGGGAGGTACGAGCAGTACTTC
v_gene: TRBV10-3; abundance: .; d_gene: .; len: 14; j_gene: TRBJ2-2; CDR3aa: CAISESSGTGELFF; CDR3nt: TGTGCCATCAGTGAGTCTAGCGGCACCGGGGAGCTGTTTTTT
v_gene: TRBV15; abundance: .; d_gene: .; len: 14; j_gene: TRBJ1-1; CDR3aa: CATSTFRGDTEAFF; CDR3nt: TGTGCCACCAGCACCTTCAGGGGTGACACTGAAGCTTTCTTT
v_gene: TRBV18; abundance: .; d_gene: TRBD2; len: 15; j_gene: TRBJ2-7; CDR3aa: CASSPEFGGEYEQYF; CDR3nt: TGTGCCAGCTCACCAGAATTCGGGGGGGAATACGAGCAGTACTTC
v_gene: TRBV30; abundance: .; d_gene: TRBD2; len: 16; j_gene: TRBJ2-2; CDR3aa: CAWSDVDGGASGELFF; CDR3nt: TGTGCCTGGAGTGACGTAGACGGGGGGGCCTCCGGGGAGCTGTTTTTT
v_gene: TRBV6-5; abundance: .; d_gene: .; len: 13; j_gene: TRBJ2-2; CDR3aa: CASRGGHTGELFF; CDR3nt: TGTGCCAGCAGGGGTGGACATACCGGGGAGCTGTTTTTT
v_gene: TRBV25-1; abundance: .; d_gene: .; len: 15; j_gene: TRBJ2-3; CDR3aa: CASSEGGLGTDTQYF; CDR3nt: TGTGCCAGCAGTGAAGGGGGCCTAGGCACAGATACGCAGTATTTT
v_gene: TRBV7-9; abundance: .; d_gene: .; len: 11; j_gene: TRBJ2-7; CDR3aa: CASSPSLLQYF; CDR3nt: TGTGCCAGCAGCCCGTCGCTACTACAGTACTTC
v_gene: TRBV3-1/TRBV3-2; abundance: .; d_gene: TRBD2; len: 15; j_gene: TRBJ2-5; CDR3aa: CASSQRGRGQETQYF; CDR3nt: TGTGCCAGCAGCCAACGCGGGAGAGGGCAAGAGACCCAGTACTTC
v_gene: TRBV11-3; abundance: few; d_gene: .; len: 16; j_gene: TRBJ2-1; CDR3aa: CASSLYGGTDYNEQFF; CDR3nt: TGTGCCAGCAGCTTATATGGCGGGACGGATTACAATGAGCAGTTCTTC
v_gene: TRBV6-5; abundance: few; d_gene: .; len: 11; j_gene: TRBJ1-1; CDR3aa: CASSQDTEAFF; CDR3nt: TGTGCCAGCAGCCAGGACACTGAAGCTTTCTTT
v_gene: TRBV18; abundance: .; d_gene: TRBD1; len: 17; j_gene: TRBJ1-4; CDR3aa: CASSPKGAGGLLEKLFF; CDR3nt: TGTGCCAGCTCACCAAAGGGGGCTGGGGGACTCCTTGAAAAACTGTTTTTT
v_gene: TRBV28; abundance: .; d_gene: .; len: 14; j_gene: TRBJ2-7; CDR3aa: CASSLSPITNEQYF; CDR3nt: TGTGCCAGCAGTTTATCTCCTATTACCAACGAGCAGTACTTC
v_gene: TRBV19; abundance: .; d_gene: .; len: 11; j_gene: TRBJ2-5; CDR3aa: CASSVSGTQYF; CDR3nt: TGTGCCAGTAGTGTCAGCGGGACCCAGTACTTC
v_gene: TRBV24-1; abundance: .; d_gene: TRBD1; len: 14; j_gene: TRBJ2-3; CDR3aa: CATSDTGQADTQYF; CDR3nt: TGTGCCACCAGTGATACCGGACAGGCAGATACGCAGTATTTT
v_gene: TRBV28; abundance: .; d_gene: TRBD2; len: 17; j_gene: TRBJ2-2; CDR3aa: CASSLLASGSGAGELFF; CDR3nt: TGTGCCAGCAGTTTGCTCGCTAGCGGGAGTGGCGCCGGGGAGCTGTTTTTT
v_gene: TRBV7-2; abundance: .; d_gene: TRBD1; len: 15; j_gene: TRBJ1-2; CDR3aa: CASSLGQGFNYGYTF; CDR3nt: TGTGCCAGCAGCCTTGGACAGGGTTTCAACTATGGCTACACCTTC
v_gene: TRBV3-1/TRBV3-2; abundance: .; d_gene: TRBD2; len: 18; j_gene: TRBJ2-5; CDR3aa: CASSQVGTSGKGALDQYF; CDR3nt: TGTGCCAGCAGCCAAGTCGGGACTAGCGGGAAAGGTGCTCTTGACCAGTACTTC
v_gene: TRBV7-2; abundance: .; d_gene: .; len: 17; j_gene: TRBJ1-6; CDR3aa: CASSHVRGNWGNSPLHF; CDR3nt: TGTGCCAGCAGCCACGTTCGGGGAAATTGGGGTAATTCACCCCTCCACTTT
v_gene: TRBV11-2; abundance: once; d_gene: .; len: 15; j_gene: TRBJ1-1; CDR3aa: CASSSIPGGNTEAFF; CDR3nt: TGTGCCAGCAGCTCGATACCCGGCGGGAACACTGAAGCTTTCTTT
v_gene: TRBV29-1; abundance: few; d_gene: .; len: 12; j_gene: TRBJ1-5; CDR3aa: CSARDFNQPQHF; CDR3nt: TGCAGCGCTAGGGACTTCAATCAGCCCCAGCATTTT
v_gene: TRBV7-9; abundance: .; d_gene: .; len: 16; j_gene: TRBJ1-1; CDR3aa: CASSLSRPTGNTEAFF; CDR3nt: TGTGCCAGCAGCTTATCCCGGCCAACAGGGAACACTGAAGCTTTCTTT
v_gene: TRBV7-9; abundance: .; d_gene: TRBD1; len: 13; j_gene: TRBJ2-7; CDR3aa: CASRVTGDAEQYF; CDR3nt: TGTGCCAGCAGAGTCACAGGGGATGCCGAGCAGTACTTC
v_gene: TRBV21-1; abundance: few; d_gene: .; len: 13; j_gene: TRBJ1-1; CDR3aa: CASPQGLNTEAFF; CDR3nt: TGTGCCAGCCCACAGGGGCTGAACACTGAAGCTTTCTTT
v_gene: TRBV5-4; abundance: .; d_gene: TRBD1; len: 15; j_gene: TRBJ2-2; CDR3aa: CAGVARGSDTGELFF; CDR3nt: TGTGCCGGCGTGGCCAGGGGGTCGGACACCGGGGAGCTGTTTTTT
v_gene: TRBV3-1/TRBV3-2; abundance: .; d_gene: TRBD2; len: 17; j_gene: TRBJ2-1; CDR3aa: CASSPGLAANPYNEQFF; CDR3nt: TGTGCCAGCAGCCCGGGTCTAGCGGCGAACCCCTACAATGAGCAGTTCTTC
v_gene: TRBV7-9; abundance: .; d_gene: TRBD2; len: 16; j_gene: TRBJ2-3; CDR3aa: CASSHRSGGGADTQYF; CDR3nt: TGTGCCAGCAGCCACCGGTCGGGGGGAGGGGCCGATACGCAGTATTTT
v_gene: TRBV20-1; abundance: .; d_gene: .; len: 11; j_gene: TRBJ2-1; CDR3aa: CSASYRDEQFF; CDR3nt: TGCAGTGCGAGTTACAGGGATGAGCAGTTCTTC
v_gene: TRBV6-4; abundance: .; d_gene: TRBD2; len: 15; j_gene: TRBJ2-1; CDR3aa: CASSDLAGGPNEQFF; CDR3nt: TGTGCCAGCAGTGACCTAGCGGGGGGGCCGAATGAGCAGTTCTTC
v_gene: TRBV27; abundance: .; d_gene: TRBD2; len: 13; j_gene: TRBJ2-7; CDR3aa: CASSLGLAYEQYF; CDR3nt: TGTGCCAGCAGTTTGGGACTAGCTTACGAGCAGTACTTC
v_gene: TRBV7-2; abundance: .; d_gene: .; len: 16; j_gene: TRBJ2-2; CDR3aa: CASTTNYFRATGELFF; CDR3nt: TGTGCCAGCACTACGAATTACTTCCGTGCTACCGGGGAGCTGTTTTTT
v_gene: TRBV2; abundance: few; d_gene: .; len: 15; j_gene: TRBJ1-5; CDR3aa: CASSLQGYSNQPQHF; CDR3nt: TGTGCCAGCAGTTTACAGGGTTATAGCAATCAGCCCCAGCATTTT
v_gene: TRBV25-1; abundance: .; d_gene: .; len: 13; j_gene: TRBJ1-6; CDR3aa: CASSDIHNSPLHF; CDR3nt: TGTGCCAGCAGTGACATCCATAATTCACCCCTCCACTTT
v_gene: TRBV15; abundance: few; d_gene: .; len: 20; j_gene: TRBJ2-6; CDR3aa: CATSREALPSTYSGANVLTF; CDR3nt: TGTGCCACCAGCAGAGAAGCCCTCCCCTCCACCTACTCTGGGGCCAACGTCCTGACTTTC
v_gene: TRBV27; abundance: .; d_gene: .; len: 15; j_gene: TRBJ1-6; CDR3aa: CASSLYPRGYSPLHF; CDR3nt: TGTGCCAGCAGTTTATACCCCAGGGGATACTCACCCCTCCACTTT
v_gene: TRBV28; abundance: .; d_gene: TRBD1; len: 15; j_gene: TRBJ2-7; CDR3aa: CASRDGTGGVYEQYF; CDR3nt: TGTGCCAGCAGGGACGGGACAGGGGGTGTCTACGAGCAGTACTTC
v_gene: TRBV7-9; abundance: .; d_gene: .; len: 13; j_gene: TRBJ1-2; CDR3aa: CASSFTTGERYTF; CDR3nt: TGTGCCAGCAGCTTTACGACAGGAGAGCGCTACACCTTC
v_gene: TRBV3-1/TRBV3-2; abundance: .; d_gene: TRBD1; len: 16; j_gene: TRBJ2-7; CDR3aa: CASSQDRDRVFYEQYF; CDR3nt: TGTGCCAGCAGCCAAGATAGGGACAGGGTATTTTACGAGCAGTACTTC
v_gene: TRBV9; abundance: once; d_gene: TRBD1; len: 14; j_gene: TRBJ2-5; CDR3aa: CASSVGDSQETQYF; CDR3nt: TGTGCCAGCAGCGTAGGGGACAGTCAAGAGACCCAGTACTTC
v_gene: TRBV7-9; abundance: .; d_gene: TRBD1; len: 15; j_gene: TRBJ2-7; CDR3aa: CASSLGWTGGGEQYF; CDR3nt: TGTGCCAGCAGCTTAGGTTGGACAGGGGGCGGCGAGCAGTACTTC
v_gene: TRBV19; abundance: .; d_gene: .; len: 14; j_gene: TRBJ1-5; CDR3aa: CASSIAGADQPQHF; CDR3nt: TGTGCCAGTAGTATAGCAGGTGCCGATCAGCCCCAGCATTTT
v_gene: TRBV7-2; abundance: .; d_gene: .; len: 14; j_gene: TRBJ2-7; CDR3aa: CASSTVLASYEQYF; CDR3nt: TGTGCCAGCAGTACCGTGCTAGCATCCTACGAGCAGTACTTC
v_gene: TRBV2; abundance: .; d_gene: .; len: 14; j_gene: TRBJ1-6; CDR3aa: CASSQNQEASPLHF; CDR3nt: TGTGCCAGCAGCCAAAATCAGGAAGCTTCACCCCTCCACTTT
v_gene: TRBV27; abundance: few; d_gene: .; len: 14; j_gene: TRBJ2-3; CDR3aa: CASRMTGRTDTQYF; CDR3nt: TGTGCCAGCAGGATGACAGGCCGCACAGATACGCAGTATTTT
v_gene: TRBV29-1; abundance: .; d_gene: TRBD1; len: 13; j_gene: TRBJ1-1; CDR3aa: CSVERDRNTEAFF; CDR3nt: TGCAGCGTTGAAAGGGACAGGAACACTGAAGCTTTCTTT
v_gene: TRBV29-1; abundance: .; d_gene: .; len: 13; j_gene: TRBJ1-6; CDR3aa: CSVGLREGSPLHF; CDR3nt: TGCAGCGTTGGTCTCAGGGAGGGGTCACCCCTCCACTTT
v_gene: TRBV27; abundance: .; d_gene: .; len: 13; j_gene: TRBJ1-6; CDR3aa: CASTVSGNSPLHF; CDR3nt: TGTGCCAGCACCGTATCAGGGAATTCACCCCTCCACTTT
v_gene: TRBV19; abundance: .; d_gene: .; len: 14; j_gene: TRBJ1-1; CDR3aa: CASSSLGVNTEAFF; CDR3nt: TGTGCCAGTAGTTCCCTGGGAGTGAACACTGAAGCTTTCTTT
v_gene: TRBV2; abundance: few; d_gene: TRBD1; len: 14; j_gene: TRBJ1-5; CDR3aa: CASRDREVGQPQHF; CDR3nt: TGTGCCAGCAGGGACAGGGAAGTGGGACAGCCCCAGCATTTT
v_gene: TRBV4-1; abundance: once; d_gene: .; len: 14; j_gene: TRBJ2-2; CDR3aa: CASSQDRQAGELFF; CDR3nt: TGCGCCAGCAGCCAAGATAGGCAGGCCGGGGAGCTGTTTTTT
v_gene: TRBV24-1; abundance: .; d_gene: .; len: 14; j_gene: TRBJ2-7; CDR3aa: CATSAARPPHEQYF; CDR3nt: TGTGCCACCAGTGCAGCCAGGCCCCCACACGAGCAGTACTTC
v_gene: TRBV24-1; abundance: .; d_gene: TRBD2; len: 16; j_gene: TRBJ2-3; CDR3aa: CATSDTSSGRGDTQYF; CDR3nt: TGTGCCACCAGTGATACGAGTAGCGGGAGAGGAGATACGCAGTATTTT
v_gene: TRBV11-2; abundance: .; d_gene: TRBD2; len: 14; j_gene: TRBJ2-7; CDR3aa: CASSLAGGNYEQYF; CDR3nt: TGTGCCAGCAGCTTAGCGGGAGGGAACTACGAGCAGTACTTC
v_gene: TRBV28; abundance: .; d_gene: TRBD1; len: 16; j_gene: TRBJ2-7; CDR3aa: CASSSGTGQNLYEQYF; CDR3nt: TGTGCCAGCAGTTCTGGGACAGGGCAAAATCTCTACGAGCAGTACTTC
v_gene: TRBV4-3; abundance: .; d_gene: TRBD2; len: 15; j_gene: TRBJ2-1; CDR3aa: CASSLGTSGVEEQFF; CDR3nt: TGCGCCAGCAGCCTCGGGACTAGCGGGGTAGAAGAGCAGTTCTTC
v_gene: TRBV5-8; abundance: .; d_gene: .; len: 15; j_gene: TRBJ1-2; CDR3aa: CASNSEDPARGGYTF; CDR3nt: TGTGCCAGCAATTCCGAAGACCCGGCTAGGGGCGGCTACACCTTC
v_gene: TRBV4-1; abundance: .; d_gene: TRBD1; len: 17; j_gene: TRBJ2-3; CDR3aa: CASSQDRGGIATDTQYF; CDR3nt: TGCGCCAGCAGCCAAGATCGAGGGGGCATTGCCACAGATACGCAGTATTTT
v_gene: TRBV10-3; abundance: .; d_gene: .; len: 11; j_gene: TRBJ2-3; CDR3aa: CASSGGDTQYF; CDR3nt: TGTGCCTCCTCCGGGGGAGATACGCAGTATTTT